The 31 T cell receptor beta chains in this list originate from one sample, sequenced in a study of cytomegalovirus exposure and HLA in healthy donors. Primers: 60 Vbeta forward and 13 Jbeta reverse. The method was immunoSEQ multiplex PCR; TCRdb's version includes in-frame clones alone and lacks a portion of them. This sample's clone table lists 150,000 to 200,000 clones. The sequencing sample was made of PBMCs. Receptors originate from a woman aged 60-75 years in good health and CMV-seronegative.

The rearrangement joins TRBV6-5 to TRBJ1-2, with 11 bases that match TRBD1. The CDR3 loop spans 15 amino acids. The V segment lost 5 bases and the J segment 4 bases; nucleotides outside the gene matches: 6. Germline V lookup: CDR1 MNHEY, CDR2 SVGAGI. CDR3 sequence reads: CASSADRGRLYGYTF. Here the CDR3 DNA reads TGTGCCAGCAGTGCGGACAGGGGGCGACTCTATGGCTACACCTTC.

The chain uses TRBV6-6 and TRBJ1-5; a weak D match, TRBD1 (5 bases). CDR3 length equals 15 residues. Trimming shortened V by 0 bases and J by 5 bases, and 11 bases separated the two germline ends. Germline CDR1 and CDR2: MNHNY and SVGAGI (reference sequence). The CDR3 reads CASSYSRQNYQPQHF. The CDR3 DNA reads as TGTGCCAGCAGTTACTCGAGACAGAACTATCAGCCCCAGCATTTT.

The chain combines TRBV9 with TRBJ1-4; D is perhaps TRBD1 (5 bases). Germline V gives CDR1 SGDLS, CDR2 YYNGEE. CDR3 size: 14 residues. V gave up 3 bases and J gave up 4 bases, with 10 bases separating them. DNA of the CDR3: TGTGCCAGCAGCGCCCCGGGGGATAATGAAAAACTGTTTTTT. Amino acid sequence: CASSAPGDNEKLFF. Variable domain in full (rest from reference TRBV9 and TRBJ1-4): DSGVTQTPKHLITATGQRVTLRCSPRSGDLSVYWYQQSLDQGLQFLIQYYNGEERAKGNILERFSAQQFPDLHSELNLSSLELGDSALYFCASSAPGDNEKLFFGSGTQLSVL.

The V call is TRBV6-5, the J call TRBJ1-3, with D unresolved. This CDR3 comprises 15 residues. Germline CDR1 MNHEY, CDR2 SVGAGI. The V gene lost 0 bases and the J gene lost 3 bases, with 9 bases spanning the gap. The DNA for the CDR3 is TGTGCCAGCAGTTACTCACGGTCCTTTGGAAACACCATATATTTT. Its translation is CASSYSRSFGNTIYF.

The chain carries TRBV27 and TRBJ2-7; 9 bases line up with TRBD2. The germline V gene has CDR1 MNHEY and CDR2 SMNVEV (reference sequence). The CDR3 has 14 amino acids. V lost 6 bases, J lost 1 base, and 4 bases stayed unmatched. CDR3: CASRPAGGSYEQYF. DNA of the CDR3: TGTGCCAGCAGACCAGCGGGAGGTTCCTACGAGCAGTACTTC.

The gene calls are TRBV30 and TRBJ2-1; 14 bases line up with TRBD2. CDR1 is GTSNPN, CDR2 SVGIG, per germline (reference sequence). Trimming took 3 bases from V and 7 from J; bases not matched to a gene: 5. This CDR3 is 15 amino acids long. The CDR3 bases are TGTGCCTGGAGCGGACTAGCGGGAGGACTTAATGAGCAGTTCTTC. Its translation is CAWSGLAGGLNEQFF.

This chain joins TRBV5-6 and TRBJ2-7; 7 bases align to TRBD2. V shed 1 base, J shed 4 bases, and the junction held 5 bases outside the gene matches. The CDR3 totals 14 residues. Germline lookup yields CDR1 SGHDT and CDR2 YYEEEE. CDR3 coding DNA: TGTGCCAGCAGCTTGATTTCTAGCGGTTACGAGCAGTACTTC. This gives the protein CASSLISSGYEQYF.

The V gene is TRBV5-5, the J gene TRBJ1-1, with TRBD1 matching 10 bases. The CDR3 has 17 residues. The ends lost 4 bases at V and 4 bases at J; junction bases unmatched: 13. From germline, CDR1 is SGHKS and CDR2 YYEKEE (reference sequence). CDR3 DNA: TGTGCCAGCAGCCCAACAGCCCCGGGACAGGGGTTCACTGAAGCTTTCTTT. Amino acid sequence: CASSPTAPGQGFTEAFF.

This sequence joins TRBV14 and TRBJ2-3, with TRBD2 as a possible D gene (6 bases). The CDR3 runs to 15 residues. Germline-derived CDR1 and CDR2 are SGHDN and FVKESK. Trimming shortened V by 1 base and J by 2 bases, and 10 bases separated the two germline ends. The DNA for the CDR3 is TGTGCCAGCAGCCAAGTAGGCGGGATCACAGATACGCAGTATTTT. Protein: CASSQVGGITDTQYF.

The CDR3 DNA is TGTGCCAGCAGCTCGCGGTTATCCCAAGAGACCCAGTACTTC. Residues: CASSSRLSQETQYF. The rearrangement joins TRBV7-2 to TRBJ2-5; D gene unclear. CDR3 length: 14 residues. V lost 4 bases to trimming and J lost 1 base, with 10 bases between them. The germline CDR1 and CDR2 sequences are SGHTA and FQGNSA.

This chain uses TRBV7-2 with TRBJ1-2; D might be TRBD1 (6 bases). CDR1 is SGHTA and CDR2 is FQGNSA in the germline V gene. V lost 4 bases, J lost 6 bases, and 18 bases lay in between. This CDR3 contains 15 residues. This CDR3 reads CASSWPGGRTDGYTF. As DNA, the CDR3 is TGTGCCAGCAGCTGGCCCGGGGGGCGCACCGATGGCTACACCTTC.

This chain joins TRBV18 and TRBJ1-3; tentative D call: TRBD1 (5 bases). This CDR3 region has 17 residues. Trimming removed 0 bases from V and 1 base from J, with 13 bases in between. CDR1 and CDR2 (germline): KGHSH, LQKENI. DNA of the CDR3: TGTGCCAGCTCACCACCGGGGCAGCCCGGGTCTGGAAACACCATATATTTT. Translation: CASSPPGQPGSGNTIYF.

V is TRBV5-1 and J is TRBJ1-6; 7 bases line up with TRBD1. CDR1 SGHRS and CDR2 YFSETQ come from the germline V gene. CDR3 length: 18 amino acids. V shed 4 bases and J 0 bases; nucleotides not matched to a gene: 10. CDR3 nucleotides: TGCGCCAGCAGCCCCCACACGACAGGGAGCTCCTATAATTCACCCCTCCACTTT. Encoded protein: CASSPHTTGSSYNSPLHF.

The chain recombines TRBV2 with TRBJ2-1; 7 nucleotides agree with TRBD1. The CDR3 runs to 14 residues. Germline V gives CDR1 SNHLY, CDR2 FYNNEI. J gave up 4 bases and V 6 bases, and 6 bases lay outside the gene matches. The CDR3, as DNA: TGTGCCAGCAGGGAAACAGGGGATTACAATGAGCAGTTCTTC. Translation: CASRETGDYNEQFF.

This chain uses TRBV2 with TRBJ2-3, with 7 positions matching TRBD2. The CDR3 runs to 14 residues. Germline V gives CDR1 SNHLY, CDR2 FYNNEI. V lost 7 bases to trimming and J lost 0 bases; unmatched junction nucleotides: 4. In DNA, the CDR3 is TGTGCCAGCAATAGACTAGCTAGCACAGATACGCAGTATTTT. Its translation: CASNRLASTDTQYF.

The V call is TRBV7-6, the J call TRBJ2-3; D unclear. Between the trimmed V and J ends, which lost 1 base and 2 bases, there was a span of 13 bases. CDR3 size: 16 residues. Germline V CDR1 and CDR2: SGHVS, FNYEAQ. CDR3 amino acids: CASSLDDEEPTDTQYF. The CDR3 DNA reads as TGTGCCAGCAGCTTAGACGACGAGGAGCCCACAGATACGCAGTATTTT.

The rearrangement joins TRBV5-5 to TRBJ2-7, with TRBD1 identical over 7 bases. The V segment lost 3 bases and the J segment 3 bases; nucleotides outside the gene matches: 18. The CDR3 is made up of 18 amino acids. CDR1 SGHKS and CDR2 YYEKEE come from the germline V gene (reference sequence). The CDR3 nucleotides are TGTGCCAGCAGCTCCTACGAAGAGACGGACAGGTCAGACTACGAGCAGTACTTC. Its protein product is CASSSYEETDRSDYEQYF.

CDR3 sequence reads: CASSLNPGIGYEQYF. Here the CDR3 DNA reads TGTGCCAGCAGTTTAAACCCAGGGATTGGCTACGAGCAGTACTTC. The V and J genes are TRBV7-9 and TRBJ2-5; D might be TRBD1 (5 bases). The end of the DNA is better explained by TRBJ2-7, so the J call may be wrong. CDR3 size: 15 residues. Per germline, CDR1 SEHNR and CDR2 FQNEAQ (reference sequence).

The chain combines TRBV2 with TRBJ2-1; TRBD2 matches at 14 bases. The CDR3 is 14 amino acids. Germline trimming cut 5 bases from V and 9 bases from J; bases unmatched to any gene: 3. Germline assignment: CDR1 SNHLY and CDR2 FYNNEI. CDR3 in amino acids: CASSRLAGGPEQFF. CDR3 in DNA: TGTGCCAGCAGTCGACTAGCGGGGGGGCCTGAGCAGTTCTTC. The full variable domain, with the rest looked up from reference TRBV2 and TRBJ2-1, is EPEVTQTPSHQVTQMGQEVILRCVPISNHLYFYWYRQILGQKVEFLVSFYNNEISEKSEIFDDQFSVERPDGSNFTLKIRSTKLEDSAMYFCASSRLAGGPEQFFGPGTRLTVL.

A note on this clone: The same CDR3 also results from other DNA sequences found in this sample. The chain employs TRBV7-2 and TRBJ2-5, with a weak D call TRBD1 (6 bases). V lost 5 bases, J lost 1 base, and 11 bases lay in between. The germline V gene has CDR1 SGHTA and CDR2 FQGNSA. The CDR3 extends over 14 amino acids. DNA for the CDR3: TGTGCCAGCAGCCGAGGGGGTGCCCAAGAGACCCAGTACTTC. This encodes CASSRGGAQETQYF.

The V and J genes are TRBV30 and TRBJ2-3; 8 nucleotides align to TRBD1. J was trimmed by 3 bases and V by 5 bases; bases with no gene match: 4. The CDR3 sequence is 13 residues long. From germline, CDR1 is GTSNPN and CDR2 SVGIG (reference sequence). The CDR3 reads CAWGQGVTDTQYF. CDR3 sequence (DNA): TGTGCCTGGGGACAGGGAGTGACAGATACGCAGTATTTT.

This sequence joins TRBV5-6 and TRBJ1-1, with no clear D. Germline V gene sequence: CDR1 SGHDT, CDR2 YYEEEE. Trimming pared 2 bases from V and 1 base from J, leaving 12 bases between. This CDR3 contains 15 residues. The CDR3 reads CASSFESFANTEAFF. In DNA, the CDR3 is TGTGCCAGCAGCTTCGAGTCGTTTGCGAACACTGAAGCTTTCTTT.

The rearrangement links TRBV27 to TRBJ2-5; 9 bases are shared with TRBD2. The DNA end is more similar to TRBJ2-7, so the J call may be wrong. The V gene's germline CDR1 is MNHEY and CDR2 SMNVEV (reference sequence). The CDR3 covers 15 residues. CDR3 coding DNA: TGTGCCAGCAGTTTACGAGCGGGAGGTACCTACGAGCAGTACTTC. Encoded protein: CASSLRAGGTYEQYF.

The V and J genes are TRBV11-2 and TRBJ2-1; D is unresolved. CDR1 and CDR2 from the germline V gene are SGHAT and FQNNGV. This CDR3 region has 12 residues. Trimming took off 5 bases at V and 9 bases at J, with 11 bases between the two ends. CDR3 nucleotides: TGTGCCAGCAGCACTTTGTCCGGTGAGCAGTTCTTC. Translating gives CASSTLSGEQFF.

The chain links TRBV21-1 to TRBJ2-1; the table's D call of TRBD2 was not tested on the DNA. TRBV21-1 is reported as a pseudogene. This CDR3 has 19 amino acids. The CDR3 spells CASSPWRALRRGTYNEQFF. CDR3 nucleotides: TGTGCCAGCAGCCCCTGGCGGGCCCTCCGGAGGGGCACCTACAATGAGCAGTTCTTC.

The V and J genes are TRBV29-1 and TRBJ2-5, with TRBD1 identical over 9 bases. The V segment lost 3 bases and the J segment 5 bases; nucleotides outside the gene matches: 4. Germline assignment: CDR1 SQVTM and CDR2 ANQGSEA. The CDR3 spans 13 residues. The CDR3 loop is CSVEGQGGETQYF. CDR3 coding DNA: TGCAGCGTTGAGGGACAGGGCGGGGAGACCCAGTACTTC.

The chain carries TRBV13 and TRBJ2-1; possible D gene TRBD2, 6 bases. CDR3 length equals 16 residues. Germline V gives CDR1 PRHDT, CDR2 FYEKMQ (reference sequence). V was trimmed by 0 bases and J by 10 bases, leaving 19 bases between them. The CDR3 here is CASSLGPGLPAGEQFF. In DNA form, the CDR3 reads TGTGCCAGCAGCTTAGGCCCGGGACTGCCGGCGGGGGAGCAGTTCTTC.

J is TRBJ1-5 and V is TRBV7-2; no reliable D call. The germline CDR1 and CDR2 sequences are SGHTA and FQGNSA. The CDR3 runs to 13 residues. Trimming removed 5 bases from V and 4 bases from J, with 9 bases in between. CDR3 DNA: TGTGCCAGCAGCCCAGACACTAATCAGCCCCAGCATTTT. Its protein is CASSPDTNQPQHF.

The V and J genes are TRBV11-2 and TRBJ1-1; TRBD1 aligns across 8 bases. Germline V CDR1 and CDR2: SGHAT, FQNNGV. V lost 5 bases, J lost 5 bases, and 7 bases stayed unmatched. CDR3 length: 14 residues. The CDR3 nucleotides are TGTGCCAGCAGCCCAGACAGGGGCGGAACTGAAGCTTTCTTT. It codes for CASSPDRGGTEAFF.

The chain links TRBV7-2 to TRBJ1-5, with a tentative D call TRBD1 (5 bases). This CDR3 comprises 15 residues. Trimming shortened V by 5 bases and J by 2 bases, and 13 bases separated the two germline ends. Germline loops: CDR1 SGHTA, CDR2 FQGNSA. CDR3 coding DNA: TGTGCCAGCAGCGCCGGACAACCCGGCAATCAGCCCCAGCATTTT. It yields the protein CASSAGQPGNQPQHF.

V usage is TRBV4-1 and J usage is TRBJ2-4; a possible D gene is TRBD1 (6 bases). The CDR3 sequence is 19 residues long. With 4 bases removed from V and 0 bases from J, the gap between germline ends came to 22 bases. Germline CDR1 is MGHRA and CDR2 is YSYEKL. CDR3 DNA sequence: TGCGCCAGCAGCCCCCTTGGGGGCGTGGGGTTTCTAGCCAAAAACATTCAGTACTTC. Translating gives CASSPLGGVGFLAKNIQYF.